The 15 T cell receptor beta chains listed next were all sequenced from one sample in a study of regulatory T cells in long-lasting Graves disease. Time point in this sample: persistent/refractory GD, antithyroid drugs over 5 years with positive TRAb. The TCR library used RNA extracted from PBMCs. Arm-PCR of CDR3 regions with iRepertoire HTBI primers generated TCR beta libraries. Each CDR3 protein gets one entry after TCRdb re-called the multiplex PCR reads with MiXCR. This sample has around 460,000 distinct CDR3 sequences, with around a fifth found just once. Material: peripheral blood mononuclear cells (PBMCs), obtained when the disease was refractory, from a patient treated with antithyroid drugs. All receptors come from a female donor with Graves disease.

This clonotype has more than one count but fewer than ten. J is TRBJ2-2 and V is TRBV19; no reliable D call. Trimming took off 6 bases at V and 3 bases at J, with 14 bases between the two ends. Germline V lookup: CDR1 LNHDA, CDR2 SQIVND (reference sequence). This CDR3 is built from 15 residues. The CDR3 spells CASSPLQAYTGELFF. In DNA form, the CDR3 reads TGTGCCAGTAGCCCCCTCCAGGCCTACACCGGGGAGCTGTTTTTT.

This clonotype was counted between two and nine times. This rearrangement joins TRBV6-9 to TRBJ1-3; D gene ambiguous. This CDR3 is 17 amino acids long. Germline CDR1 reads MNHGY; CDR2 reads SVAAGI. V lost 3 bases to trimming and J lost 0 bases, with 15 bases between them. This CDR3 reads CASSYSPRRSSGNTIYF. CDR3 coding DNA: TGTGCCAGCAGTTACTCCCCCCGCCGCTCCTCTGGAAACACCATATATTTT.

This sequence joins TRBV20-1 and TRBJ1-6; D gene uncertain. This CDR3 region has 15 residues. The germline V and J ends were trimmed by 0 bases and 8 bases, with 14 bases remaining between them. Germline CDR1 DFQATT, CDR2 SNEGSKA (reference sequence). The CDR3 sequence is CSARDDTLPHSPLHF. The CDR3 DNA is TGCAGTGCTAGAGATGACACCCTACCCCATTCACCCCTCCACTTT.

This clonotype was found a few times. The J gene is TRBJ1-6, the V gene TRBV5-4, with D possibly matching TRBD1 (5 bases). Trimming took off 3 bases at V and 0 bases at J, with 10 bases between the two ends. The germline gives CDR1 SGHNT, CDR2 YYREEE (reference sequence). The CDR3 contains 16 residues. CDR3 loop: CASSSSGGSYNSPLHF. CDR3 DNA: TGTGCCAGCAGCTCTTCCGGGGGCTCCTATAATTCACCCCTCCACTTT.

The sample holds many counts of this clonotype. The gene calls are TRBV3-1 and TRBJ1-1, with D uncertain. The CDR3 extends over 13 amino acids. V was pared by 3 bases and J by 7 bases, with 12 bases between. Looked up from germline, CDR1 is LGHDT and CDR2 is YNNKEL (reference sequence). The DNA for the CDR3 is TGTGCCAGCAGCCAGCAATACCGGCATGAAGCTTTCTTT. Protein product: CASSQQYRHEAFF.

V usage is TRBV12-3 or TRBV12-4 and J usage is TRBJ1-4; D unresolved. The V end lost 4 bases, the J end lost 5 bases, and 11 bases lay between the germline ends. The CDR3 consists of 14 residues. Here the CDR3 DNA reads TGTGCCAGCAGTTCAAAGGGATCGAATGAAAAACTGTTTTTT. Translated, it gives CASSSKGSNEKLFF.

In this sample, this clonotype turned up many times. The chain has TRBV7-8 and TRBJ1-5; D perhaps matches TRBD1 (5 bases). Germline assignment: CDR1 SGHVS and CDR2 FQNEAQ. The CDR3 spans 15 residues. The V gene lost 3 bases and the J gene lost 11 bases, with 20 bases spanning the gap. The CDR3 DNA is TGTGCCAGCAGCTTGTTCCCTGGGGCTGGAGGGGCCCAGCATTTT. Its protein product is CASSLFPGAGGAQHF.

The V gene is TRBV12-3 or TRBV12-4, the J gene TRBJ1-1; TRBD1 might be the D (6 bases). The CDR3 runs 16 residues. V was pared by 1 base and J by 3 bases, with 15 bases between. The CDR3 sequence is CASSLDLGEGDTEAFF. The DNA of the CDR3 is TGTGCCAGCAGTTTAGATTTGGGGGAGGGGGACACTGAAGCTTTCTTT.

This clonotype appeared a single time. The rearrangement joins TRBV5-1 to TRBJ2-6; possible D gene TRBD1, 5 bases. Germline V gene data show CDR1 as SGHRS and CDR2 as YFSETQ. This CDR3 spans 17 amino acids. The V gene lost 3 bases and the J gene lost 0 bases, with 13 bases spanning the gap. As DNA, the CDR3 is TGCGCCAGCAGCTCAGAAGGGGCGCACTCTGGGGCCAACGTCCTGACTTTC. Translation: CASSSEGAHSGANVLTF.

The sample holds a few counts of this clonotype. The V call is TRBV6-5, the J call TRBJ1-1; D not resolved. The CDR3 consists of 10 residues. Germline V gene lookup returns CDR1 MNHEY and CDR2 SVGAGI. Trimming cost V 2 bases and J 8 bases, with 3 bases left between them. For the CDR3, the DNA is TGTGCCAGCAGTTACGGGGAAGCTTTCTTT. It is translated as CASSYGEAFF.

The chain joins TRBV10-3 to TRBJ2-7; possibly TRBD2 for D (5 bases). V was shortened by 11 bases and J by 6 bases, with 14 bases between the two germline ends. Germline loops: CDR1 ENHRY, CDR2 SYGVKD. This CDR3 is built from 11 residues. The CDR3 loop is CASGLAGEQYF. In DNA, the CDR3 is TGTGCCTCCGGACTTGCTGGCGAGCAGTACTTC.

The chain joins TRBV4-3 to TRBJ1-5, with D perhaps matching TRBD1 (5 bases). Germline assignment: CDR1 LGHNA and CDR2 YSLEER. Trimming removed 0 bases at V and 2 bases at J, with 11 bases between. CDR3 length: 16 amino acids. DNA of the CDR3: TGCGCCAGCAGCCAAGATCTGGGGGATGGCAATCAGCCCCAGCATTTT. Translated, it gives CASSQDLGDGNQPQHF.

There are a few counts of this clonotype. The chain is built from TRBV20-1 and TRBJ2-7; tentatively, D is TRBD2 (6 bases). CDR1 is DFQATT and CDR2 is SNEGSKA in the germline V gene (reference sequence). V dropped 6 bases and J dropped 5 bases, with 17 bases sitting between them. The CDR3 is 13 residues long. CDR3 sequence: CSAAGRWGHEQYF. CDR3 coding DNA: TGCAGTGCCGCGGGACGGTGGGGACACGAGCAGTACTTC.

The gene calls are TRBV20-1 and TRBJ2-7; D is possibly TRBD1 (6 bases). Germline V gives CDR1 DFQATT, CDR2 SNEGSKA (reference sequence). V lost 5 bases and J lost 2, with 19 bases in between. The CDR3 is 15 residues long. The CDR3 region is CSAQARDKGTYEQYF. In nucleotides, the CDR3 is TGCAGTGCTCAGGCTCGGGACAAAGGCACCTACGAGCAGTACTTC.

Concerning this clonotype itself: Since a far larger clone is one base different, this is likely a read error. The chain uses TRBV28 and TRBJ1-1; 10 nucleotides line up with TRBD1. The germline V gene encodes CDR1 MDHEN and CDR2 SYDVKM. CDR3 length: 18 amino acids. CDR3 loop: CASSPGTGANPLNTEALF. CDR3 DNA sequence: TGTGCCAGCAGTCCGGGGACAGGGGCAAACCCTTTGAACACTGAAGCTCTCTTT.